This T cell receptor (beta chain) was found in a study of T cells after yellow fever vaccination. As for the study in general: Each low-cell-number fraction was prepared by means of SMART-Seq v4 Ultra Low Input. Study-wide results and limits: Only a small proportion of the clonotypes turned up in both the CD4 and the CD8 compartments, likely arising from convergent recombination.

Each CDR3 protein gets one entry after TCRdb re-called the 5' RACE reads with MiXCR. The sample carries approximately 550,000 distinct CDR3 sequences, about a fifth recorded once. On this clonotype itself: What it binds is unknown.

Here the sequenced sample was PBMCs, taken 15 days after the yellow fever booster vaccination. This receptor was obtained from a man aged 30 to 45 who received the YFV17D yellow fever vaccine.

The CDR3, as DNA: TGCGCCAGCAGTGAGTCGGGCAGGGTCGTGCAGTTCTTC. Translating it yields CASSESGRVVQFF. The chain recombines TRBV10-2 with TRBJ2-1, with a weak D call TRBD1 (5 bases). Per the germline V gene, CDR1 is WSHSY and CDR2 is SAAADI. The V gene lost 0 bases and the J gene lost 12 bases, with 12 bases spanning the gap. The CDR3 totals 13 residues.